This entry lists 22 T cell receptor beta chains sequenced from one sample in a study of blood T cell repertoires in COVID-19. Clones were read by immunoSEQ multiplex PCR, and TCRdb kept only the in-frame ones, dropping some. The table lists about 290,000 clones, about 82% of them singletons. Sequenced sample: peripheral blood. The receptors shown here come from a woman aged 45-65 years with active or convalescent COVID-19.

The gene calls are TRBV5-1 and TRBJ2-7; D is perhaps TRBD1 (5 bases). The CDR3 consists of 13 residues. With 4 bases removed from V and 6 bases from J, the gap between germline ends came to 14 bases. Germline CDR1 and CDR2: SGHRS and YFSETQ. CDR3 loop: CASSTTVTGEQYF. As DNA, the CDR3 is TGCGCCAGCAGCACGACAGTGACGGGCGAGCAGTACTTC.

This clone came up a few times. The chain has TRBV25-1 and TRBJ2-3, with a possible D match to TRBD2 (6 bases). Germline-derived CDR1 and CDR2 are MGHDK and SYGVNS. CDR3 length equals 15 residues. V lost 6 bases and J lost 2, with 15 bases in between. CDR3 nucleotide sequence: TGTGCCAGCAGCACTACTAGGGACTCCACAGATACGCAGTATTTT. This gives the protein CASSTTRDSTDTQYF.

The rearrangement joins TRBV30 to TRBJ1-2; D not certain. Trimming took 5 bases from V and 3 from J, leaving 13 bases between them. Germline V gives CDR1 GTSNPN, CDR2 SVGIG (reference sequence). The CDR3 contains 13 residues. This chain's CDR3 is CAWSRSSHYGYTF. The CDR3 DNA follows: TGTGCCTGGTCTAGATCCTCCCACTATGGCTACACCTTC.

This chain uses TRBV2 with TRBJ1-1, with D tentatively TRBD1 (5 bases). Trimming pared 4 bases from V and 7 bases from J, leaving 10 bases between. CDR1 and CDR2 from the germline V gene are SNHLY and FYNNEI. This CDR3 contains 12 residues. The CDR3 loop reads CASSVLDSEAFF. Written as DNA, the CDR3 is TGTGCCAGCAGTGTCCTCGACAGTGAAGCTTTCTTT.

This chain uses TRBV7-9 with TRBJ2-2; tentative D call: TRBD1 (6 bases). Trimming took off 6 bases at V and 0 bases at J, with 20 bases between the two ends. Germline V lookup: CDR1 SEHNR, CDR2 FQNEAQ (reference sequence). This CDR3 spans 18 amino acids. The CDR3 DNA reads as TGTGCCAGCAGGCCCCCTTTCTGGACAGATGCGAACACCGGGGAGCTGTTTTTT. It yields the protein CASRPPFWTDANTGELFF.

The chain joins TRBV6-5 to TRBJ1-1, with D possibly TRBD1 on 6 matching bases. This CDR3 region has 14 residues. Trimming took 2 bases from V and 1 from J, leaving 8 bases between them. Per germline, CDR1 MNHEY and CDR2 SVGAGI. As DNA, the CDR3 is TGTGCCAGCAGTTACAAAGGGGGGAACACTGAAGCTTTCTTT. Translation gives CASSYKGGNTEAFF.

A single count supports this clone. This chain connects TRBV14 to TRBJ1-5, with D maybe TRBD1 (6 bases). The CDR3 runs 17 residues. Germline lookup yields CDR1 SGHDN and CDR2 FVKESK. V was clipped by 2 bases and J by 0 bases, with 14 bases between them. CDR3 protein: CASSQPQGPVSNQPQHF. The CDR3 DNA reads as TGTGCCAGCAGCCAACCACAGGGACCAGTTAGCAATCAGCCCCAGCATTTT.

This sequence joins TRBV4-1 and TRBJ2-3; 8 bases fit TRBD2. Germline assignment: CDR1 MGHRA and CDR2 YSYEKL. The V segment lost 5 bases and the J segment 5 bases; nucleotides outside the gene matches: 9. The CDR3 sequence is 15 residues long. CDR3 loop: CASSRGLESLDTQYF. The DNA for the CDR3 is TGCGCCAGCAGCAGGGGACTAGAATCGCTAGATACGCAGTATTTT.

The table lists this clone with a few counts. This chain links TRBV7-2 with TRBJ2-2, with D possibly matching TRBD1 (5 bases). The CDR3 totals 14 residues. The V and J ends lost 5 bases and 4 bases respectively, with 11 bases between them. Germline loops: CDR1 SGHTA, CDR2 FQGNSA. DNA for the CDR3: TGTGCCAGCAGCATGGGGCGAGGCACCGGGGAGCTGTTTTTT. It is translated as CASSMGRGTGELFF.

V and J are TRBV18 and TRBJ1-2, with 11 nucleotides matching TRBD1. Trimming cost V 3 bases and J 4 bases; bases outside gene matches: 4. This CDR3 is 15 amino acids long. CDR1 is KGHSH, CDR2 LQKENI, per germline. CDR3 in amino acids: CASSPPGTGGYGYTF. The CDR3 nucleotides read TGTGCCAGCTCACCCCCCGGGACAGGGGGCTATGGCTACACCTTC.

The CDR3 region has the DNA TGTGCCAGCCAACTTTTGGCCCTGGTCGGATCGGACAGGGGTAGGGAAGGCACTGAAGCTTTCTTT. It is translated as CASQLLALVGSDRGREGTEAFF. The gene calls are TRBV7-8 and TRBJ1-1, with TRBD1 identical over 9 bases. The V gene's germline CDR1 is SGHVS and CDR2 FQNEAQ. Losses at the gene ends were 8 bases for V and 4 bases for J; bases not matched to a gene: 32. The CDR3 extends over 22 amino acids.

The V gene is TRBV11-2, the J gene TRBJ2-7; 12 nucleotides agree with TRBD2. Losses at the gene ends were 5 bases for V and 3 bases for J; bases not matched to a gene: 5. The germline gives CDR1 SGHAT, CDR2 FQNNGV. The length of the CDR3 is 15 residues. CDR3 sequence reads: CASSLGTSGYYEQYF. The CDR3 coding sequence is TGTGCCAGCAGCCTCGGGACTAGCGGGTACTACGAGCAGTACTTC.

The genes are TRBV30 and TRBJ2-4; D perhaps matches TRBD1 (5 bases). CDR3 length: 16 residues. The V gene lost 0 bases and the J gene lost 1 base, with 13 bases spanning the gap. Germline-derived CDR1 and CDR2 are GTSNPN and SVGIG (reference sequence). For the CDR3, the DNA is TGTGCCTGGAGTGTACAGGCATTACTGGCCAAAAACATTCAGTACTTC. Translated, it gives CAWSVQALLAKNIQYF.

This clone was picked up a small number of times. J is TRBJ2-7 and V is TRBV19; 8 bases fit TRBD1. V shed 5 bases, J shed 0 bases, and the junction held 3 bases outside the gene matches. The CDR3 totals 14 residues. Germline V lookup: CDR1 LNHDA, CDR2 SQIVND (reference sequence). The CDR3 loop reads CASSADRGSYEQYF. The CDR3, as DNA: TGTGCCAGTAGTGCCGACAGGGGCTCCTACGAGCAGTACTTC.

V gene TRBV11-3 combines with J gene TRBJ2-1, with D possibly TRBD2 on 5 matching bases. The CDR3 loop spans 13 amino acids. V gave up 0 bases and J gave up 9 bases, with 9 bases separating them. Germline loops: CDR1 SGHNT, CDR2 YENEEA. For the CDR3, the DNA is TGTGCCAGCAGCTTAGATTTAAGCGGTGAGCAGTTCTTC. As protein: CASSLDLSGEQFF.

This chain uses TRBV9 with TRBJ2-1; 10 bases align to TRBD2. The trim removed 3 bases at V and 6 bases at J, leaving 9 bases unmatched. This CDR3 is built from 16 residues. CDR1 is SGDLS, CDR2 YYNGEE, per germline. CDR3 DNA: TGTGCCAGCAGCGCCAGATCGGGACTAGCGATCAATGAGCAGTTCTTC. Protein: CASSARSGLAINEQFF. The whole variable domain, filled in from reference TRBV9 and TRBJ2-1, reads DSGVTQTPKHLITATGQRVTLRCSPRSGDLSVYWYQQSLDQGLQFLIQYYNGEERAKGNILERFSAQQFPDLHSELNLSSLELGDSALYFCASSARSGLAINEQFFGPGTRLTVL.

This chain links TRBV19 with TRBJ2-3, with a possible D match to TRBD1 (6 bases). The CDR3 sequence is 14 residues long. CDR1 LNHDA and CDR2 SQIVND come from the germline V gene (reference sequence). Trimming cost V 6 bases and J 2 bases, with 12 bases left between them. Written as DNA, the CDR3 is TGTGCCAGTAGCGAGGACAGCGCCACAGATACGCAGTATTTT. Protein: CASSEDSATDTQYF.

This chain uses TRBV6-5 with TRBJ2-5, with TRBD2 matching over 9 bases. Per germline, CDR1 MNHEY and CDR2 SVGAGI. This CDR3 region has 16 residues. Losses at the gene ends were 1 base for V and 2 bases for J; bases not matched to a gene: 5. CDR3 protein: CASSYLRTSAQETQYF. In DNA form, the CDR3 reads TGTGCCAGCAGTTACTTGAGGACTAGCGCACAAGAGACCCAGTACTTC.

The count of this clone is one. V is TRBV5-1 and J is TRBJ2-3, with D perhaps TRBD1 (6 bases). V lost 0 bases, J lost 4 bases, and 15 bases lay in between. The CDR3 has 16 residues. Germline CDR1 and CDR2: SGHRS and YFSETQ. CDR3 loop: CASSLEIVAGADTQYF. In DNA, the CDR3 is TGCGCCAGCAGCTTGGAGATAGTAGCAGGGGCAGATACGCAGTATTTT.

The chain employs TRBV7-9 and TRBJ1-6; TRBD1 agrees at 7 bases. Germline CDR1 and CDR2: SEHNR and FQNEAQ (reference sequence). The CDR3 loop spans 15 amino acids. V lost 5 bases and J lost 7; bases outside the gene matches: 8. The CDR3 sequence: CASSRRGNENSPLHF. Written as DNA, the CDR3 is TGTGCCAGCAGCCGCAGGGGGAATGAGAATTCACCCCTCCACTTT.

The chain uses TRBV5-1 and TRBJ1-1; D gene uncertain. The V end was cut by 3 bases, the J end by 6 bases, with 12 bases between. Germline loops: CDR1 SGHRS, CDR2 YFSETQ. The length of the CDR3 is 13 residues. This chain's CDR3 is CASSSVPGAEAFF. The CDR3 DNA reads TGCGCCAGCAGCTCCGTCCCAGGCGCTGAAGCTTTCTTT.

The rearrangement uses TRBV5-1 and TRBJ2-5; 8 bases map to TRBD2. The V segment lost 4 bases and the J segment 4 bases; nucleotides outside the gene matches: 15. The CDR3 has 17 amino acids. CDR1 and CDR2 from the germline V gene are SGHRS and YFSETQ. The CDR3 DNA is TGCGCCAGCAGCGACGGCTCTGTTAGCGGGACGAGAGAGACCCAGTACTTC. Translation gives CASSDGSVSGTRETQYF.